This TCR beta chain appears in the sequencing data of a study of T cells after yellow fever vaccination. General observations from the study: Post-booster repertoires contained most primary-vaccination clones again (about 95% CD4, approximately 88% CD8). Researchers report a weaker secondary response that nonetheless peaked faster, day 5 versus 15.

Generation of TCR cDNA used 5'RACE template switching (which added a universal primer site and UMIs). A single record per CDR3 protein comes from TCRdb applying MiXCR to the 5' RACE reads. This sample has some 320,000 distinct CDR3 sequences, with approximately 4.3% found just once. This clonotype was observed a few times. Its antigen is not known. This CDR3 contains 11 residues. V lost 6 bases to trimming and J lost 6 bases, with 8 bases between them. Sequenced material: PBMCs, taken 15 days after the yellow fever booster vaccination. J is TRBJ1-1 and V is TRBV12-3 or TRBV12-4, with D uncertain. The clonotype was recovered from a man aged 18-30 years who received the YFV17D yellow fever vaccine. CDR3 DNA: TGTGCCAGCAGACTTTGGGCTGAAGCTTTCTTT. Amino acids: CASRLWAEAFF.